This T cell receptor (beta chain) stems from a study of cytomegalovirus exposure and HLA in healthy donors. Points from the study as a whole: Roughly 170 TCR beta chains were listed as cytomegalovirus-associated. Differences between HLA loci emerged in a later analysis of TCR association rates, with DRB1 most and HLA-C fewest.

Comments on this clone: Its antigen remains unknown.

The CDR3 sequence is 17 residues long. The germline gives CDR1 SGHAT, CDR2 FQNNGV. V lost 4 bases, J lost 10 bases, and 15 bases stayed unmatched. Vbeta (60) and Jbeta (13) primers were used in the PCR. TCRdb's copy holds only in-frame clones and misses some; the assay was immunoSEQ multiplex PCR. The sample records fewer than 70,000 clones, roughly 70% being singletons. Material for sequencing was PBMCs. The J gene is TRBJ1-6, the V gene TRBV11-2, with 8 bases matching TRBD1. The sequence was collected from a man aged 50 or older in good health and CMV-seronegative. The CDR3 spells CASSSEAAQGVRSPLHF. CDR3 nucleotide sequence: TGTGCCAGCAGCTCCGAGGCTGCACAGGGGGTAAGGTCACCCCTCCACTTT.